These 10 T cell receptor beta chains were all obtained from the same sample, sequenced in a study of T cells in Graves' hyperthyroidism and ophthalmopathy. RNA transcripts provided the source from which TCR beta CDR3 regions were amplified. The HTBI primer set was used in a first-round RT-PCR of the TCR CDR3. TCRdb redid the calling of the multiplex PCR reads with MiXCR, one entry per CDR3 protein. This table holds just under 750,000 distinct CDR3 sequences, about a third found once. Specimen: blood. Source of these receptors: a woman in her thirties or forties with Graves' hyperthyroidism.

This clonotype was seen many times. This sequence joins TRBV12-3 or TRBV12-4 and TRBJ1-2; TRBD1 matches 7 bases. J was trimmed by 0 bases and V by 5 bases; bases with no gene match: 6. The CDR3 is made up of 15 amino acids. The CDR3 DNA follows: TGTGCCAGCAGTCCAGGGGGAACCCCTAACTATGGCTACACCTTC. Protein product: CASSPGGTPNYGYTF.

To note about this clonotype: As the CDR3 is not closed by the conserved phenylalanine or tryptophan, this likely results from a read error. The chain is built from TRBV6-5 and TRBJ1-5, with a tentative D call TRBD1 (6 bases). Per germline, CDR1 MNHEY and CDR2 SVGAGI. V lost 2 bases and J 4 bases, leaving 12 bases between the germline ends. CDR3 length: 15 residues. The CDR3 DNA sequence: TGTGCCAGCAGTTACGCCACAGGGAATAATCAGCCCCAGCATCTT. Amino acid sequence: CASSYATGNNQPQHL.

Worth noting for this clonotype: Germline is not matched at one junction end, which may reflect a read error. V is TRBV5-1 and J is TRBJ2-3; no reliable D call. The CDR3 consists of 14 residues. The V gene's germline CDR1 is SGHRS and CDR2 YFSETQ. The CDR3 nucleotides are TGCGCCGGCAGCTTCGCTCAGGGCACAGATACGCAGTATTTT. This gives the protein CAGSFAQGTDTQYF.

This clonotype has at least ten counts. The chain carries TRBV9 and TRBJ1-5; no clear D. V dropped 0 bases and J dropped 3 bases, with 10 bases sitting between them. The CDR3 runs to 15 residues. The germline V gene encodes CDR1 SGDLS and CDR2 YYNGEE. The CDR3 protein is CASSVGYGDNQPQHF. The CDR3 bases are TGTGCCAGCAGCGTAGGGTATGGTGACAATCAGCCCCAGCATTTT.

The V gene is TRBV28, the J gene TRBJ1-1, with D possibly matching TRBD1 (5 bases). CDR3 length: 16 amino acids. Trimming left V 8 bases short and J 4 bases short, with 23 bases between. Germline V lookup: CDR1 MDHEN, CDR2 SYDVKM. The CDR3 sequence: CASRSDGVYGGTEAFF. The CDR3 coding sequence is TGTGCCAGCCGCTCGGACGGAGTTTATGGGGGCACTGAAGCTTTCTTT.

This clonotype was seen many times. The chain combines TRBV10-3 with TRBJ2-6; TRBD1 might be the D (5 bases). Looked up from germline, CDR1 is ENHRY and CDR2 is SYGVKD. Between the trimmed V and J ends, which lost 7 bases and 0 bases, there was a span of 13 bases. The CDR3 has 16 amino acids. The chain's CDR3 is CAITRGLSSGANVLTF. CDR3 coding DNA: TGTGCCATCACTAGGGGCCTTTCCTCTGGGGCCAACGTCCTGACTTTC.

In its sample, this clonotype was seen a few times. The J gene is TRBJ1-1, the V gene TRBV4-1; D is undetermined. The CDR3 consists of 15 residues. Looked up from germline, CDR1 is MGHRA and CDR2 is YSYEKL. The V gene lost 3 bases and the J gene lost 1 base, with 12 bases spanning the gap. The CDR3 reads CASSQEGIGNTEAFF. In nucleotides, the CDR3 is TGCGCCAGCAGCCAGGAGGGAATAGGGAACACTGAAGCTTTCTTT.

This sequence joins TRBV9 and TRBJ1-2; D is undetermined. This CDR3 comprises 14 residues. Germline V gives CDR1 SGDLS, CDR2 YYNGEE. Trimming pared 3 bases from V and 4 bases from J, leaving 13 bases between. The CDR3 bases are TGTGCCAGCAGCGGCGGGAAACCGAGCTATGGCTACACCTTC. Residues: CASSGGKPSYGYTF.

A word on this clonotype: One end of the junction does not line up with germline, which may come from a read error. CDR3 nucleotide sequence: TGTGTCAGCAGTACCACGAGGTCCGGGGAGCTGTTTTTT. Translated, it gives CVSSTTRSGELFF. The chain uses TRBV12-3 or TRBV12-4 and TRBJ2-2; D gene ambiguous. The CDR3 length is 13 residues.

The CDR3 here is CASSQGEGWYGYTF. The CDR3 region has the DNA TGTGCCAGCAGCCAGGGGGAGGGGTGGTATGGCTACACCTTC. The V gene is TRBV9, the J gene TRBJ1-2, with 7 bases matching TRBD1. There are 14 residues in the CDR3. Germline values: CDR1 SGDLS, CDR2 YYNGEE. The junction had 8 bases not matched to a gene; V was cut back by 4 bases and J by 5 bases.